This T cell receptor beta chain was identified in a study of read filtering for tumor transcriptome and immune sequencing. Study details: DNase treatment preceded whole-transcriptome library preparation.

On this clonotype: Its antigen is unknown. One end of the junction does not line up with germline, which may come from a read error.

Study observations and caveats: The sorted CD138-negative fraction was a mixed bone marrow immune population, not purified T cells. Without single-read clonotypes, shared clonotype proportions correlated more between IR-seq and RNA-seq.

The CDR3 is 14 residues long. The germline V gene has CDR1 LGHDT and CDR2 YNNKEL (reference sequence). The library was built from roughly 400 ng RNA with molecular barcoded adaptors for alpha/delta and beta/gamma chains. TCRdb called the reads again in MiXCR, with one record for every CDR3 protein. The sample records about 35,000 distinct CDR3 sequences, around an eighth being singletons. Input material: a population of CD138-negative cells sorted from bone marrow. The sequence was obtained from a donor aged 40 or older with multiple myeloma. The chain uses TRBV3-1 and TRBJ1-1; TRBD1 might be the D (6 bases). The CDR3 reads CVSSAAGGRSETFF. In DNA form, the CDR3 reads TGTGTCAGCAGCGCCGCCGGGGGGCGATCCGAAACTTTCTTT.